These 31 T cell receptor beta chains were sequenced from one sample in a study of radiation and T cells in renal cell carcinoma. Using immunoSEQ multiplex PCR, the repertoire was profiled, and TCRdb retains in-frame clones only, with some absent. Found here are tens of thousands of clones, roughly 72% of them singletons; the top ten hold roughly 6.1%. The time point here: blood 2 weeks post-SBRT. Specified treatment: 15 Gy SBRT to primary tumor, nephrectomy 4 weeks later. The sequences come from blood, collected from a patient whose treatment included radiotherapy and nephrectomy. Every receptor here comes from a man between 60 and 70 years old with renal cell carcinoma.

The V call is TRBV19, the J call TRBJ1-1; TRBD1 might be the D (5 bases). CDR3 length: 15 residues. Trimming pared 5 bases from V and 6 bases from J, leaving 19 bases between. Germline V CDR1 and CDR2: LNHDA, SQIVND (reference sequence). CDR3 in DNA: TGTGCCAGTAGTCAACCGGGACCCGCTGCAGCTGAAGCTTTCTTT. It yields the protein CASSQPGPAAAEAFF.

CDR3 protein: CASSSHETGDNEQFF. CDR3 coding DNA: TGTGCCAGCAGCTCCCACGAGACAGGGGACAATGAGCAGTTCTTC. The gene calls are TRBV7-3 and TRBJ2-1; 8 nucleotides line up with TRBD1. After removal of 4 bases from V and 5 bases from J, the junction contained 7 bases not matched to a gene. CDR1 is SGHTA and CDR2 is FQGTGA in the germline V gene. The CDR3 has 15 residues.

J is TRBJ1-2 and V is TRBV5-6; D perhaps matches TRBD1 (5 bases). CDR3 length equals 16 residues. Trimming stripped 4 bases from V and 0 bases from J, with 16 bases between. Germline V gene data show CDR1 as SGHDT and CDR2 as YYEEEE. The CDR3 protein is CASSPVGQTANYGYTF. The CDR3 region has the DNA TGTGCCAGCAGCCCTGTGGGGCAGACCGCTAACTATGGCTACACCTTC.

This clone appeared a single time. For the CDR3, the DNA is TGTGCCAGCAGCTCGTCCCGGGACAGGGAGCAGTACTTC. It codes for CASSSSRDREQYF. The rearrangement links TRBV11-3 to TRBJ2-7; 8 positions agree with TRBD1. This CDR3 contains 13 residues. Germline loops: CDR1 SGHNT, CDR2 YENEEA. With 4 bases clipped from V and 7 bases from J, the junction kept 6 bases outside the gene matches. The full variable domain, in which reference TRBV11-3 and TRBJ2-7 provide the parts outside the CDR3, is EAGVVQSPRYKIIEKKQPVAFWCNPISGHNTLYWYLQNLGQGPELLIRYENEEAVDDSQLPKDRFSAERLKGVDSTLKIQPAELGDSAVYLCASSSSRDREQYFGPGTRLTVT.

The chain employs TRBV27 and TRBJ2-6; D unresolved. With 2 bases removed from V and 0 bases from J, the gap between germline ends came to 5 bases. CDR1 and CDR2 from the germline V gene are MNHEY and SMNVEV (reference sequence). The CDR3 spans 15 residues. CDR3 region: CASSLVSSGANVLTF. CDR3 bases: TGTGCCAGCAGTTTAGTTAGCTCTGGGGCCAACGTCCTGACTTTC. Complete variable domain (other parts from reference TRBV27 and TRBJ2-6): EAQVTQNPRYLITVTGKKLTVTCSQNMNHEYMSWYRQDPGLGLRQIYYSMNVEVTDKGDVPEGYKVSRKEKRNFPLILESPSPNQTSLYFCASSLVSSGANVLTFGAGSRLTVL.

This clone has a single count. V and J are TRBV5-6 and TRBJ2-3, with 8 bases identical to TRBD1. CDR3 length: 16 amino acids. CDR1 and CDR2 (germline): SGHDT, YYEEEE. J gave up 2 bases and V 0 bases, and 5 bases lay outside the gene matches. CDR3 coding DNA: TGTGCCAGCAGCTTGGGGGGCAGGGGGCACACAGATACGCAGTATTTT. Translating gives CASSLGGRGHTDTQYF.

This chain joins TRBV25-1 and TRBJ2-1; a weak D match, TRBD2 (6 bases). This CDR3 has 13 residues. Germline assignment: CDR1 MGHDK and CDR2 SYGVNS. Trimming removed 5 bases from V and 5 bases from J, with 10 bases in between. The CDR3, as DNA: TGTGCCAGCAGTCCGGACTACCACAATGAGCAGTTCTTC. It specifies CASSPDYHNEQFF. The whole variable domain, filled in from reference TRBV25-1 and TRBJ2-1, reads EADIYQTPRYLVIGTGKKITLECSQTMGHDKMYWYQQDPGMELHLIHYSYGVNSTEKGDLSSESTVSRIRTEHFPLTLESARPSHTSQYLCASSPDYHNEQFFGPGTRLTVL.

The V call is TRBV7-9, the J call TRBJ2-5; a possible D gene is TRBD1 (6 bases). Germline CDR1 and CDR2: SEHNR and FQNEAQ (reference sequence). The V end was cut by 2 bases, the J end by 6 bases, with 10 bases between. This CDR3 is 13 amino acids long. The CDR3 sequence is CASSLTQGQTQYF. The CDR3 DNA reads TGTGCCAGCAGCTTAACACAGGGACAGACCCAGTACTTC.

J is TRBJ1-1 and V is TRBV11-3, with D perhaps matching TRBD1 (6 bases). This CDR3 is 13 amino acids long. V lost 5 bases and J lost 4, with 11 bases in between. Germline assignment: CDR1 SGHNT and CDR2 YENEEA. The DNA for the CDR3 is TGTGCCAGCAGCGTACAACAGGGCACTGAAGCTTTCTTT. Its translation is CASSVQQGTEAFF.

The J gene is TRBJ2-1, the V gene TRBV7-9, with D maybe TRBD2 (6 bases). Germline V gene data show CDR1 as SEHNR and CDR2 as FQNEAQ (reference sequence). This CDR3 is built from 14 residues. The ends were cut back, 5 bases at V and 6 bases at J, with 14 bases in the middle. The CDR3 bases are TGTGCCAGCAGCCTACTCGGGGGTAGCAATGAGCAGTTCTTC. Its translation is CASSLLGGSNEQFF.

This chain uses TRBV7-2 with TRBJ1-5; 7 bases map to TRBD1. After removal of 5 bases from V and 10 bases from J, the junction contained 11 bases not matched to a gene. Germline assignment: CDR1 SGHTA and CDR2 FQGNSA. The CDR3 extends over 14 amino acids. The CDR3 is CASSPRDRVQPQHF. The DNA of the CDR3 is TGTGCCAGCAGCCCCCGAGACAGGGTTCAACCCCAGCATTTT.

This clone has only a few counts. V is TRBV7-9 and J is TRBJ1-1, with 8 bases that match TRBD1. This CDR3 comprises 15 residues. The V gene's germline CDR1 is SEHNR and CDR2 FQNEAQ (reference sequence). V lost 5 bases, J lost 10 bases, and 15 bases stayed unmatched. The CDR3 coding sequence is TGTGCCAGCAGCCCGCCGGGACAGGCGTTATTGGGAGCTTTCTTT. This encodes CASSPPGQALLGAFF.

The chain is built from TRBV14 and TRBJ2-5; D is perhaps TRBD1 or TRBD2 (5 bases each). This CDR3 is built from 18 residues. Per the germline V gene, CDR1 is SGHDN and CDR2 is FVKESK. Deletions cut 2 bases from V and 0 bases from J, with 19 bases between. The CDR3 reads CASSQLYIFWGYQETQYF. The CDR3 DNA sequence: TGTGCCAGCAGCCAATTATACATTTTTTGGGGGTACCAAGAGACCCAGTACTTC.

The chain has TRBV7-2 and TRBJ1-4; D gene ambiguous. This CDR3 region has 15 residues. Between the trimmed V and J ends, which lost 1 base and 6 bases, there was a span of 12 bases. Germline CDR1 reads SGHTA; CDR2 reads FQGNSA. CDR3 DNA sequence: TGTGCCAGCAGCTTAGGATCCACATTCTATGAAAAACTGTTTTTT. As protein: CASSLGSTFYEKLFF.

This chain joins TRBV5-1 and TRBJ2-5; 11 bases are shared with TRBD2. Per the germline V gene, CDR1 is SGHRS and CDR2 is YFSETQ. This CDR3 is 18 amino acids long. Germline trimming cut 0 bases from V and 6 bases from J; bases unmatched to any gene: 13. CDR3 protein: CASSLDPRASGRIQTQYF. The CDR3 coding sequence is TGCGCCAGCAGCTTGGACCCCCGCGCTAGCGGGAGGATTCAGACCCAGTACTTC.

This sequence joins TRBV30 and TRBJ1-1; possible D gene TRBD1, 6 bases. Trimming removed 1 base at V and 3 bases at J, with 9 bases between. The CDR3 is 13 residues long. Germline V gives CDR1 GTSNPN, CDR2 SVGIG (reference sequence). CDR3 sequence (DNA): TGTGCCTGGAGTGGGAACAGGGACACTGAAGCTTTCTTT. It specifies CAWSGNRDTEAFF.

The rearrangement links TRBV5-8 to TRBJ1-2, with D perhaps TRBD1 (6 bases). V was shortened by 1 base and J by 4 bases, with 17 bases between the two germline ends. The CDR3 sequence is 16 residues long. Per germline, CDR1 SGHTS and CDR2 YDEGEE. The CDR3: CASSLRGGNQGYGYTF. The DNA for the CDR3 is TGTGCCAGCAGCTTGAGAGGGGGTAACCAGGGCTATGGCTACACCTTC. Full variable domain (outside the CDR3, taken from reference TRBV5-8 and TRBJ1-2): EAGVTQSPTHLIKTRGQQATLRCSPISGHTSVYWYQQALGLGLQFLLWYDEGEERNRGNFPPRFSGRQFPNYSSELNVNALELEDSALYLCASSLRGGNQGYGYTFGSGTRLTVV.

The chain combines TRBV9 with TRBJ1-4; D possibly corresponds to TRBD1 (5 bases). The CDR3 has 15 amino acids. From germline, CDR1 is SGDLS and CDR2 YYNGEE. Between the trimmed V and J ends, which lost 1 base and 0 bases, there was a span of 7 bases. CDR3: CASSVSGTTNEKLFF. The DNA for the CDR3 is TGTGCCAGCAGCGTATCAGGGACAACTAATGAAAAACTGTTTTTT.

A word on this clone: At one end, the junction sequence differs from germline, possibly due to a read error. The V gene is TRBV10-3, the J gene TRBJ2-5, with 8 bases that match TRBD2. This CDR3 has 14 amino acids. From germline, CDR1 is ENHRY and CDR2 SYGVKD. The CDR3 here is CAISASGREETQYF. The CDR3 region has the DNA TGTGCCATTAGTGCGAGCGGGAGAGAAGAGACCCAGTACTTC.

The chain couples TRBV11-2 to TRBJ2-1; no firm D call. This CDR3 has 12 amino acids. The V end was cut by 5 bases, the J end by 7 bases, with 9 bases between. Germline V gene sequence: CDR1 SGHAT, CDR2 FQNNGV. CDR3 sequence: CASSHTANEQFF. The CDR3, as DNA: TGTGCCAGCAGCCACACGGCGAATGAGCAGTTCTTC.

This chain links TRBV5-5 with TRBJ1-1, with D hard to call. Germline V gives CDR1 SGHKS, CDR2 YYEKEE (reference sequence). Trimming pared 4 bases from V and 1 base from J, leaving 11 bases between. The length of the CDR3 is 14 residues. CDR3 region: CASSLLAGNTEAFF. CDR3 nucleotide sequence: TGTGCCAGCAGCCTTCTTGCGGGGAACACTGAAGCTTTCTTT. Combining the CDR3 with reference TRBV5-5 and TRBJ1-1 gives the whole variable domain DAGVTQSPTHLIKTRGQQVTLRCSPISGHKSVSWYQQVLGQGPQFIFQYYEKEERGRGNFPDRFSARQFPNYSSELNVNALLLGDSALYLCASSLLAGNTEAFFGQGTRLTVV.

The gene calls are TRBV18 and TRBJ2-2; D uncertain. The CDR3 has 12 residues. Germline V gives CDR1 KGHSH, CDR2 LQKENI. V was shortened by 5 bases and J by 4 bases, with 5 bases between the two germline ends. The CDR3 spells CASSVSTGELFF. The CDR3 nucleotides read TGTGCCAGCTCAGTTAGCACCGGGGAGCTGTTTTTT.

This clone was detected only once. This rearrangement joins TRBV29-1 to TRBJ2-4; D unclear. The CDR3 extends over 12 amino acids. Trimming cost V 0 bases and J 9 bases, with 9 bases left between them. The germline V gene encodes CDR1 SQVTM and CDR2 ANQGSEA. CDR3 bases: TGCAGCGTTGAAGACCCCCTGGCCATTCAGTACTTC. Residues: CSVEDPLAIQYF.

The rearrangement links TRBV11-3 to TRBJ1-2, with D uncertain. CDR3 length equals 13 residues. Trimming cost V 1 base and J 8 bases, with 11 bases left between them. Germline V gene lookup returns CDR1 SGHNT and CDR2 YENEEA. The CDR3: CASSLGPTEGYTF. The CDR3, as DNA: TGTGCCAGCAGCTTAGGGCCAACCGAGGGCTACACCTTC.

This clone has a handful of counts. V is TRBV10-3 and J is TRBJ1-2, with D unclear. The germline V and J ends were trimmed by 2 bases and 4 bases, with 17 bases remaining between them. Germline CDR1 ENHRY, CDR2 SYGVKD. This CDR3 has 16 amino acids. CDR3 loop: CAISETTHDLTYGYTF. CDR3 coding DNA: TGTGCCATCAGTGAGACGACACACGACCTGACCTATGGCTACACCTTC.

The J gene is TRBJ1-5, the V gene TRBV19, with D possibly matching TRBD1 (6 bases). Trimming took off 5 bases at V and 4 bases at J, with 12 bases between the two ends. The CDR3 has 14 amino acids. Germline CDR1 LNHDA, CDR2 SQIVND (reference sequence). The CDR3 protein is CASSETGRNQPQHF. CDR3 bases: TGTGCCAGTAGTGAGACAGGAAGGAATCAGCCCCAGCATTTT. The full variable domain, completed using reference TRBV19 and TRBJ1-5, is DGGITQSPKYLFRKEGQNVTLSCEQNLNHDAMYWYRQDPGQGLRLIYYSQIVNDFQKGDIAEGYSVSREKKESFPLTVTSAQKNPTAFYLCASSETGRNQPQHFGDGTRLSIL.

The chain couples TRBV29-1 to TRBJ2-2; TRBD1 agrees at 7 bases. Germline-derived CDR1 and CDR2 are SQVTM and ANQGSEA. The V and J ends lost 0 bases and 7 bases, in that order; junction bases with no gene match: 2. CDR3 length: 13 residues. The CDR3 here is CSVEDRGNGELFF. In DNA form, the CDR3 reads TGCAGCGTTGAAGACAGGGGGAACGGGGAGCTGTTTTTT.

The chain is built from TRBV19 and TRBJ1-2, with 11 bases identical to TRBD1. The CDR3 loop spans 16 amino acids. CDR1 LNHDA and CDR2 SQIVND come from the germline V gene (reference sequence). The V and J ends lost 1 base and 6 bases, in that order; junction bases with no gene match: 7. CDR3 amino acids: CASSIGWTGGSDGYTF. In nucleotides, the CDR3 is TGTGCCAGTAGTATAGGATGGACAGGGGGCAGCGATGGCTACACCTTC.

The chain combines TRBV7-7 with TRBJ2-5; D gene uncertain. Germline CDR1 SSHAT, CDR2 FNYEAQ (reference sequence). CDR3 length: 12 residues. Trimming pared 5 bases from V and 1 base from J, leaving 5 bases between. CDR3: CASSVIQETQYF. The CDR3 nucleotides are TGTGCCAGCAGCGTGATCCAAGAGACCCAGTACTTC.

This clone showed up just a few times. This chain connects TRBV7-6 to TRBJ1-5; D remains unclear. V was shortened by 5 bases and J by 2 bases, with 13 bases between the two germline ends. This CDR3 is built from 15 residues. Germline CDR1 reads SGHVS; CDR2 reads FNYEAQ. The CDR3 sequence is CASSPDGSRNQPQHF. In nucleotides, the CDR3 is TGTGCCAGCAGCCCGGACGGGTCTCGCAATCAGCCCCAGCATTTT.

This chain uses TRBV7-8 with TRBJ1-6, with a possible D match to TRBD1 (5 bases). This CDR3 comprises 13 residues. V gave up 3 bases and J gave up 9 bases, with 9 bases separating them. From germline, CDR1 is SGHVS and CDR2 FQNEAQ. For the CDR3, the DNA is TGTGCCAGCAGCTTGGGAGACAGTTCACCCCTCCACTTT. This sequence encodes CASSLGDSSPLHF.